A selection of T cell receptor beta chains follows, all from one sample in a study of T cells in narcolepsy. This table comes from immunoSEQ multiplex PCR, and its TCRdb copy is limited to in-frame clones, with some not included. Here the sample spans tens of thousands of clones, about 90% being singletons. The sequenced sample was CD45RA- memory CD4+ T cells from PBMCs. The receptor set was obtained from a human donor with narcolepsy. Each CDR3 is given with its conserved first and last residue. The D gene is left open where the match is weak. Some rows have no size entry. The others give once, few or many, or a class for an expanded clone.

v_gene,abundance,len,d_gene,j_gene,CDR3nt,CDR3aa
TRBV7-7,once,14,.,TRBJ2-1,TGTGCTAGCAGCTTAGGGGGTTCCTACAATGAGCAGTTCTTC,CASSLGGSYNEQFF
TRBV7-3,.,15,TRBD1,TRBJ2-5,TGTGCCAGCAGCCGCGGACAGGGAGGATGGGAGACCCAGTACTTC,CASSRGQGGWETQYF
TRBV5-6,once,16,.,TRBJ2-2,TGTGCCAGCAGCTTGGAGATGGGGGAGAGGACCGGGGAGCTGTTTTTT,CASSLEMGERTGELFF
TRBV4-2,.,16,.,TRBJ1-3,TGTGCCAGCAGCTCCCAGGACACCCTCTCTGGAAACACCATATATTTT,CASSSQDTLSGNTIYF
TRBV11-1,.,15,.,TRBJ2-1,TGTGCCAGCAGCTTAGCAGGGGAAGACTACAATGAGCAGTTCTTC,CASSLAGEDYNEQFF
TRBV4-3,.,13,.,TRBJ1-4,TGCGCCAGCAGCCAAGTATCCGGGGGAAAACTGTTTTTT,CASSQVSGGKLFF
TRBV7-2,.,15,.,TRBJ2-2,TGTGCCAGCAGCATTCAGGGAGGCGGCACCGGGGAGCTGTTTTTT,CASSIQGGGTGELFF
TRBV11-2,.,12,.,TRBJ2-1,TGTGCCAGCAGCTTAGAGGGGGTAGTGCAGTTCTTC,CASSLEGVVQFF
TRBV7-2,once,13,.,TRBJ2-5,TGTGCCAGCAGCCCCCAAGTCCAAGAGACCCAGTACTTC,CASSPQVQETQYF
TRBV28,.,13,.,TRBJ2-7,TGTGCCAGCACCTGGGGAGGTGGCTACGAGCAGTACTTC,CASTWGGGYEQYF
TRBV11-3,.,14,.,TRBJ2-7,TGTGCCAGCAGAAAGGATCCCAGCTCCTACGAGCAGTACTTC,CASRKDPSSYEQYF
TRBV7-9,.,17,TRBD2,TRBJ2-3,TGTGCCAGCAGCTTAGTCGTAGCGGGAGTGCTGACAGATACGCAGTATTTT,CASSLVVAGVLTDTQYF
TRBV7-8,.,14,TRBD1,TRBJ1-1,TGTGCCAGCAGCTTAGCGAGCGGACAGGGGGGTGCTTTCTTT,CASSLASGQGGAFF
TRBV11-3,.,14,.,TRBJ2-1,TGTGCCAGCAGCTCTAGGATGGGGAACAATGAGCAGTTCTTC,CASSSRMGNNEQFF
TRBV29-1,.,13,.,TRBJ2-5,TGCAGCGTTGAAACGGGGCGCGGGGAGACCCAGTACTTC,CSVETGRGETQYF
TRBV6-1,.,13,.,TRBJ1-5,TGTGCCAGCAGTGAGGGCGGGTCCCGGCCCCAGCATTTT,CASSEGGSRPQHF
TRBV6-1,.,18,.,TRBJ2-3,TGTGCCAGCAGTGACCCCCCTAGCGGGACAGGGGCCCGAGATACGCAGTATTTT,CASSDPPSGTGARDTQYF
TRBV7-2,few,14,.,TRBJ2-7,TGTGCCAGCAGCTTAGCCGCTGCAAGGGACGTACAGTACTTC,CASSLAAARDVQYF
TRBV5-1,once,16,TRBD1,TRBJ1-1,TGCGCCAGCAGCCCGACTACCGGACAGGGAGGGGCTGAAGCTTTCTTT,CASSPTTGQGGAEAFF
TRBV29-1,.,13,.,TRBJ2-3,TGCAGCGTTGGGCCCGGGGGCACAGATACGCAGTATTTT,CSVGPGGTDTQYF
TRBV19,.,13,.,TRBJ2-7,TGTGCCAGTAGTGCCGGACAGCCCTACGAGCAGTACTTC,CASSAGQPYEQYF
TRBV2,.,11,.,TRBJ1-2,TGTGCCAGCACTGCCCAAGGAGGCTACACCTTC,CASTAQGGYTF
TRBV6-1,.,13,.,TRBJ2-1,TGTGCCAGCAACACTAAAGGGGGCAATGAGCAGTTCTTC,CASNTKGGNEQFF
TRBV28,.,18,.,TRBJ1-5,TGTGCCAGCACCCTAACGGGGCGGGGGGACCCCAGGGGTCAGCCCCAGCATTTT,CASTLTGRGDPRGQPQHF
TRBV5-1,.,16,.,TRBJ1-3,TGCGCCAGCAGCTTGGTAGGTTCACCGGCCGGAAACACCATATATTTT,CASSLVGSPAGNTIYF
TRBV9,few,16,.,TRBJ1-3,TGTGCCAGCAGCGTAGACCCCTCAGGGTCTGGAAACACCATATATTTT,CASSVDPSGSGNTIYF
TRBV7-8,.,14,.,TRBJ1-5,TGTGCCAGCAGCTTAGGAAATAGCAATCAGCCCCAGCATTTT,CASSLGNSNQPQHF
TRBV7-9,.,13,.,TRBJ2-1,TGTGCCAGCAGCTTCTCGGCCTACAATGAGCAGTTCTTC,CASSFSAYNEQFF
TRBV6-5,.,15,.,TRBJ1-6,TGTGCCAGCAGTTCATCCTTTTCCTATAATTCACCCCTCCACTTT,CASSSSFSYNSPLHF
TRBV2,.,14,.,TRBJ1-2,TGTGCCAGCAGGGCGGACAGCATTAACTATGGCTACACCTTC,CASRADSINYGYTF
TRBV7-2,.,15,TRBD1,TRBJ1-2,TGTGCCAGCAGCTTAGGGAAAACAGGGGGCAGGGGCTACACCTTC,CASSLGKTGGRGYTF
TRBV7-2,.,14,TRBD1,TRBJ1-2,TGTGCCAGCAGCTTCCAACAGGGGGCGTCTGGCTACACCTTC,CASSFQQGASGYTF
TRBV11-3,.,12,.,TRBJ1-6,TGTGCCAGCAGCTTAGATTCGTCACCCCTCCACTTT,CASSLDSSPLHF
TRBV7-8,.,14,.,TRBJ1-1,TGTGCCAGCAGCTTAGAAAGGAGACGGACTGAAGCTTTCTTT,CASSLERRRTEAFF
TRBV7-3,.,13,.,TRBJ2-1,TGTGCCAGCAGCTATAGGTGGCAGGGACAACAGTTCTTC,CASSYRWQGQQFF
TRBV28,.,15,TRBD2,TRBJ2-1,TGTGCCAGCAGTTTGAGGGGACTAGGATCAGTAGAGCAGTTCTTC,CASSLRGLGSVEQFF
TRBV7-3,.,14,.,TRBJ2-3,TGTGCCAGCAGCCTACACCGGGACTCCGCCCGGCAGTATTTT,CASSLHRDSARQYF
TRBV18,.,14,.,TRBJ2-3,TGTGCCAGCTCACCAGACTCCACGTCTGATACGCAGTATTTT,CASSPDSTSDTQYF
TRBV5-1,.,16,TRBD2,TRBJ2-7,TGCGCCAGCAGCTTGGCCCCCGGGACTATTTCCTACGAGCAGTACTTC,CASSLAPGTISYEQYF
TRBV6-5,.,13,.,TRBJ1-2,TGTGCCAGCAATAAGGACGGATTCTATGGCTACACCTTC,CASNKDGFYGYTF
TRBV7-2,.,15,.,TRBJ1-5,TGTGCCAGCAGCTTAGGCCGACAGGTTAATCAGCCCCAGCATTTT,CASSLGRQVNQPQHF
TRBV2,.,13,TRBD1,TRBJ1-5,TGTGCCAGCAACCGACAGGGGGGTCAGCCCCAGCATTTT,CASNRQGGQPQHF
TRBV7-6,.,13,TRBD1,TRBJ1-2,TGTGCCAGCAGCCCGGGGACAGACTATGGCTACACCTTC,CASSPGTDYGYTF
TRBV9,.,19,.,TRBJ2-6,TGTGCCAGCAGCGTAGCCGCGCGGGACACCTACTCTGGGGCCAACGTCCTGACTTTC,CASSVAARDTYSGANVLTF
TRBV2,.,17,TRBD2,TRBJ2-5,TGTGCCAGCAGTGAGACTAGCGGGGCGATGTACCAAGAGACCCAGTACTTC,CASSETSGAMYQETQYF
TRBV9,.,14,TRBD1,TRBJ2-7,TGTGCCAGCAGCCCTGGACAGGGGTTATACGAGCAGTACTTC,CASSPGQGLYEQYF
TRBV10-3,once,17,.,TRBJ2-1,TGTGCCATCAGTGAGCCCAATAGCGGTAGCTCCTACAATGAGCAGTTCTTC,CAISEPNSGSSYNEQFF